The 30 T cell receptor beta chains listed next were all sequenced from one sample in a study of T cell clones after liver transplantation. TCRdb keeps only in-frame clones here, not all; method: immunoSEQ multiplex PCR. The sample includes some 40,000 clones, about 86% of them seen just once. Source: CD4+ T cells from blood, taken 24 months after liver transplant. These receptors came from a human patient who received a liver transplant. The T cells may partly be graft donor cells.

The chain combines TRBV5-1 with TRBJ1-1; no definite D call. CDR1 and CDR2 (germline): SGHRS, YFSETQ. This CDR3 contains 14 residues. Trimming shortened V by 1 base and J by 6 bases, and 13 bases separated the two germline ends. The CDR3, as DNA: TGCGCCAGCAGCTTGAGAGGGATTGCGGCTGAAGCTTTCTTT. Translating it yields CASSLRGIAAEAFF.

The chain combines TRBV6-5 with TRBJ1-2; D is undetermined. V was clipped by 8 bases and J by 4 bases, with 8 bases between them. Germline V gives CDR1 MNHEY, CDR2 SVGAGI. The CDR3 is made up of 11 amino acids. The CDR3 sequence: CASGEVYGYTF. DNA for the CDR3: TGTGCCAGCGGGGAAGTCTATGGCTACACCTTC.

This sequence joins TRBV19 and TRBJ2-5; D possibly corresponds to TRBD2 (6 bases). CDR1 and CDR2 from the germline V gene are LNHDA and SQIVND (reference sequence). The CDR3 runs 16 residues. Trimming removed 3 bases at V and 1 base at J, with 15 bases between. This CDR3 reads CASSIWAGSLQETQYF. The DNA for the CDR3 is TGTGCCAGTAGTATTTGGGCGGGGAGCCTCCAAGAGACCCAGTACTTC.

The V gene is TRBV20-1, the J gene TRBJ2-1; D is tentatively TRBD1 or TRBD2 (5 bases each). Germline V lookup: CDR1 DFQATT, CDR2 SNEGSKA (reference sequence). The CDR3 length is 11 residues. CDR3 DNA: TGCAGCACCGGGACCCGCAATGAGCAGTTCTTC. Amino acids: CSTGTRNEQFF.

CDR3 loop: CASRTPSDRVYGYTF. The CDR3 DNA follows: TGTGCCAGCAGAACCCCCTCGGACAGGGTCTATGGCTACACCTTC. This chain connects TRBV6-5 to TRBJ1-2, with TRBD1 identical over 8 bases. CDR1 MNHEY and CDR2 SVGAGI come from the germline V gene. Trimming removed 6 bases from V and 4 bases from J; junction bases left unmatched: 10. The CDR3 consists of 15 residues.

J is TRBJ2-2 and V is TRBV5-6; D perhaps matches TRBD1 (5 bases). Germline lookup yields CDR1 SGHDT and CDR2 YYEEEE. The V end lost 2 bases, the J end lost 7 bases, and 9 bases lay between the germline ends. This CDR3 has 13 residues. The CDR3 DNA sequence: TGTGCCAGCAGCTTCGACAGATTCGGGGAGCTGTTTTTT. It codes for CASSFDRFGELFF. The whole variable domain, remainder taken from reference TRBV5-6 and TRBJ2-2, is DAGVTQSPTHLIKTRGQQVTLRCSPKSGHDTVSWYQQALGQGPQFIFQYYEEEERQRGNFPDRFSGHQFPNYSSELNVNALLLGDSALYLCASSFDRFGELFFGEGSRLTVL.

The rearrangement links TRBV18 to TRBJ1-5; possibly TRBD1 for D (5 bases). The germline V and J ends were trimmed by 4 bases and 3 bases, with 16 bases remaining between them. Per the germline V gene, CDR1 is KGHSH and CDR2 is LQKENI. The length of the CDR3 is 16 residues. CDR3 protein: CASSRGGGQPNQPQHF. CDR3 DNA: TGTGCCAGCTCACGGGGCGGCGGGCAACCCAATCAGCCCCAGCATTTT.

This clone was seen a single time. This chain connects TRBV7-9 to TRBJ1-6; 7 bases fit TRBD1. Germline V gene data show CDR1 as SEHNR and CDR2 as FQNEAQ (reference sequence). CDR3 length: 16 residues. Trimming cost V 1 base and J 4 bases; bases outside gene matches: 4. This CDR3 is CASSLGQGFYNSPLHF. As DNA, the CDR3 is TGTGCCAGCAGCTTAGGACAGGGATTTTATAATTCACCCCTCCACTTT.

On this clone: Germline is not matched at one junction end, which may reflect a read error. V usage is TRBV5-4 and J usage is TRBJ1-4; a weak D match, TRBD1 (5 bases). Looked up from germline, CDR1 is SGHNT and CDR2 is YYREEE (reference sequence). The CDR3 extends over 12 amino acids. CDR3 loop: CASSLDVGTPFF. For the CDR3, the DNA is TGTGCCAGCAGCTTGGATGTAGGGACCCCCTTTTTC.

This clone was recorded only once. This chain joins TRBV23-1 and TRBJ1-3, with 9 bases identical to TRBD1. TRBV23-1 has ORF status, its function being uncertain. V trimming: 4 bases; J trimming: 4 bases; junction bases outside the gene matches: 2. The CDR3 length is 14 residues. The CDR3 region has the DNA TGCGCCAGCAGTCGGGGGACAGGGGGAAACACCATATATTTT. This sequence encodes CASSRGTGGNTIYF.

This clone was found once. The chain recombines TRBV9 with TRBJ2-1, with D unclear. Germline loops: CDR1 SGDLS, CDR2 YYNGEE. Trimming took 0 bases from V and 0 from J, leaving 7 bases between them. This CDR3 spans 15 amino acids. CDR3 sequence: CASSVEDSSYNEQFF. The CDR3 region has the DNA TGTGCCAGCAGCGTAGAAGATAGCTCCTACAATGAGCAGTTCTTC.

The rearrangement links TRBV4-2 to TRBJ2-1; TRBD2 matches at 9 bases. The CDR3 covers 17 residues. Per the germline V gene, CDR1 is LGHNA and CDR2 is YNFKEQ. V gave up 4 bases and J gave up 6 bases; unmatched junction bases: 13. CDR3 sequence reads: CASSLRGGAGGPNEQFF. In DNA form, the CDR3 reads TGTGCCAGCAGCCTCCGCGGGGGAGCGGGGGGCCCCAATGAGCAGTTCTTC.

V and J are TRBV9 and TRBJ2-7; weak D call: TRBD2 (6 bases). V was shortened by 0 bases and J by 3 bases, with 13 bases between the two germline ends. Germline CDR1 reads SGDLS; CDR2 reads YYNGEE. This CDR3 region has 15 residues. CDR3 bases: TGTGCCAGCAGCGTAGGATCCGTAGCGGACTACGAGCAGTACTTC. Its translation is CASSVGSVADYEQYF.

The rearrangement uses TRBV5-6 and TRBJ2-1; tentative D call: TRBD1 (6 bases). Trimming took 3 bases from V and 6 from J, leaving 10 bases between them. Germline V lookup: CDR1 SGHDT, CDR2 YYEEEE. CDR3 length: 13 amino acids. The CDR3 here is CASSSTGFNEQFF. CDR3 DNA sequence: TGTGCCAGCAGCTCGACAGGTTTCAATGAGCAGTTCTTC.

This clone appeared a few times. The genes are TRBV7-2 and TRBJ1-5; D unresolved. There are 13 residues in the CDR3. Trimming removed 5 bases from V and 2 bases from J, with 7 bases in between. Germline CDR1 is SGHTA and CDR2 is FQGNSA. Written as DNA, the CDR3 is TGTGCCAGCAGCCCGATGGGCAATCAGCCCCAGCATTTT. Protein product: CASSPMGNQPQHF.

This clone was found a few times. V is TRBV5-1 and J is TRBJ2-1; tentative D call: TRBD1 (6 bases). V was clipped by 4 bases and J by 5 bases, with 10 bases between them. The CDR3 runs to 13 residues. The germline V gene encodes CDR1 SGHRS and CDR2 YFSETQ. The CDR3 sequence is CASSVGQNNEQFF. The CDR3 nucleotides are TGCGCCAGCAGCGTAGGACAGAACAATGAGCAGTTCTTC.

The J gene is TRBJ2-2, the V gene TRBV4-2, with D unclear. The germline CDR1 and CDR2 sequences are LGHNA and YNFKEQ. This CDR3 contains 12 residues. V gave up 0 bases and J gave up 6 bases, with 2 bases separating them. DNA of the CDR3: TGTGCCAGCAGCCAAGATTCCGGGGAGCTGTTTTTT. Encoded protein: CASSQDSGELFF.

This rearrangement joins TRBV15 to TRBJ2-1; the match to TRBD2 covers 9 bases. The V and J ends lost 2 bases and 0 bases, in that order; junction bases with no gene match: 17. Germline CDR1 and CDR2: LNHNV and YYDKDF (reference sequence). The CDR3 has 21 residues. The CDR3 nucleotides are TGTGCCACCAGCAGATCCCACAGGGGTCTAGCGGGACCCCCCTCCTACAATGAGCAGTTCTTC. Encoded protein: CATSRSHRGLAGPPSYNEQFF. The variable domain in full, completed from reference TRBV15 and TRBJ2-1, reads DAMVIQNPRYQVTQFGKPVTLSCSQTLNHNVMYWYQQKSSQAPKLLFHYYDKDFNNEADTPDNFQSRRPNTSFCFLDIRSPGLGDTAMYLCATSRSHRGLAGPPSYNEQFFGPGTRLTVL.

The chain joins TRBV18 to TRBJ1-5; 9 positions match TRBD1. In germline, CDR1 is KGHSH, CDR2 LQKENI. V lost 5 bases to trimming and J lost 4 bases; unmatched junction nucleotides: 6. The CDR3 sequence is 15 residues long. DNA of the CDR3: TGTGCCAGCTCATATACCGGGACAGGGAATCAGCCCCAGCATTTT. Amino acids: CASSYTGTGNQPQHF.

This chain joins TRBV7-2 and TRBJ2-5; D gene unclear. The CDR3 contains 15 residues. CDR1 and CDR2 (germline): SGHTA, FQGNSA. The V gene lost 2 bases and the J gene lost 2 bases, with 12 bases spanning the gap. The CDR3 protein is CASSLQWTEQETQYF. As DNA, the CDR3 is TGTGCCAGCAGCTTACAATGGACGGAACAAGAGACCCAGTACTTC.

The rearrangement links TRBV11-2 to TRBJ2-7; TRBD1 is a possible D gene (5 bases). The CDR3 spans 13 residues. Trimming took 5 bases from V and 4 from J, leaving 12 bases between them. Looked up from germline, CDR1 is SGHAT and CDR2 is FQNNGV. CDR3 DNA: TGTGCCAGCAGCGTGACAGCCCCTTACGAGCAGTACTTC. Protein product: CASSVTAPYEQYF.

The V call is TRBV5-6, the J call TRBJ2-7; D is undetermined. Trimming left V 2 bases short and J 2 bases short, with 11 bases between. Germline V gene sequence: CDR1 SGHDT, CDR2 YYEEEE. The CDR3 runs to 14 residues. The CDR3 DNA is TGTGCCAGCAGCTTAGCAGCAACAACCTACGAGCAGTACTTC. Protein sequence: CASSLAATTYEQYF.

The chain combines TRBV14 with TRBJ2-2; 8 bases are shared with TRBD2. Germline loops: CDR1 SGHDN, CDR2 FVKESK. J was trimmed by 4 bases and V by 0 bases; bases with no gene match: 7. The CDR3 runs to 17 residues. CDR3 sequence reads: CASSQDLGSGATGELFF. The CDR3 DNA reads TGTGCCAGCAGCCAAGATCTCGGTAGCGGGGCCACCGGGGAGCTGTTTTTT.

The chain joins TRBV4-1 to TRBJ2-2, with 7 bases identical to TRBD2. The CDR3 is 17 residues long. The germline CDR1 and CDR2 sequences are MGHRA and YSYEKL. The V and J ends lost 3 bases and 6 bases, in that order; junction bases with no gene match: 13. The DNA of the CDR3 is TGCGCCAGCAGCCACCAGGCGGGGAGGGCCGGCGCCGGGGAGCTGTTTTTT. The encoded protein is CASSHQAGRAGAGELFF.

The chain employs TRBV2 and TRBJ2-5, with 7 bases aligning to TRBD1. The CDR3 length is 17 residues. Looked up from germline, CDR1 is SNHLY and CDR2 is FYNNEI. The V gene end was trimmed by 4 bases and the J gene end by 1 base; junction bases not matched to a gene: 12. CDR3 coding DNA: TGTGCCAGCAGTGGGAATAGAGGGGGCTCCTTCCAAGAGACCCAGTACTTC. It translates to CASSGNRGGSFQETQYF.

The rearrangement uses TRBV7-9 and TRBJ2-2, with 10 bases aligning to TRBD2. Losses at the gene ends were 5 bases for V and 7 bases for J; bases not matched to a gene: 4. CDR3 size: 14 residues. CDR1 is SEHNR and CDR2 is FQNEAQ in the germline V gene (reference sequence). The CDR3 DNA sequence: TGTGCCAGCAGCCAGCGGACTAGCGGCGGGGAGCTGTTTTTT. This translates into CASSQRTSGGELFF.

This chain links TRBV4-1 with TRBJ2-2, with TRBD2 matching over 14 bases. CDR1 MGHRA and CDR2 YSYEKL come from the germline V gene. This CDR3 is built from 19 residues. V shed 2 bases, J shed 3 bases, and the junction held 8 bases outside the gene matches. CDR3 amino acids: CASSQLGTSGRGDTGELFF. CDR3 nucleotides: TGCGCCAGCAGCCAACTAGGGACTAGCGGGAGAGGTGACACCGGGGAGCTGTTTTTT.

The chain employs TRBV7-3 and TRBJ2-1, with 7 nucleotides matching TRBD2. Looked up from germline, CDR1 is SGHTA and CDR2 is FQGTGA. The CDR3 length is 15 residues. V shed 2 bases and J 9 bases; nucleotides not matched to a gene: 10. The CDR3 protein is CASSLSGREEGEQFF. Here the CDR3 DNA reads TGTGCCAGCAGCTTATCAGGACGGGAGGAAGGTGAGCAGTTCTTC.

The chain joins TRBV14 to TRBJ1-2; 9 positions match TRBD1. Trimming took 2 bases from V and 6 from J; bases not matched to a gene: 16. Germline V gene data show CDR1 as SGHDN and CDR2 as FVKESK. The CDR3 is 18 residues long. The CDR3 DNA is TGTGCCAGCAGCCAAACTATTGGACAGGGGCGATTGTCGGATGGCTACACCTTC. Its translation is CASSQTIGQGRLSDGYTF.

The chain combines TRBV30 with TRBJ2-7, with a weak D call TRBD1 (5 bases). This CDR3 contains 15 residues. CDR1 and CDR2 from the germline V gene are GTSNPN and SVGIG (reference sequence). The ends were cut back, 3 bases at V and 6 bases at J, with 21 bases in the middle. DNA of the CDR3: TGTGCCTGGAGCGGAAACCTCGGCAGGGTGGGCGAGCAGTACTTC. This encodes CAWSGNLGRVGEQYF.